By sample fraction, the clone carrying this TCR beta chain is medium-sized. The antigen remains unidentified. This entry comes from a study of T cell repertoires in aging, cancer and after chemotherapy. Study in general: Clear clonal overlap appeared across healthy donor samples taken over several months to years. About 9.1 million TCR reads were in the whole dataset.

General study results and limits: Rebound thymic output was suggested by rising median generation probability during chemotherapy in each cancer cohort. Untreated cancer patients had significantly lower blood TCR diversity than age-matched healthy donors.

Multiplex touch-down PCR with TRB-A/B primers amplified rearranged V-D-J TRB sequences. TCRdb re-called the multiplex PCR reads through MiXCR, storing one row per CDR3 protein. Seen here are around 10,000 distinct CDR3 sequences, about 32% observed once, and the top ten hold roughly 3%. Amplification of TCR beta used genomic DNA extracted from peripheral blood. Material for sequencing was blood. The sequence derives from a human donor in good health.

CDR3: CASSVYNEQFF. CDR3 in DNA: TGTGCCAGCAGTGTCTACAATGAGCAGTTCTTC. J is TRBJ2-1 and V is TRBV12-3 or TRBV12-4; D gene uncertain. The V and J ends lost 5 bases and 3 bases respectively, with 2 bases between them. CDR3 length: 11 amino acids.